This T cell receptor (beta chain) was sequenced during a study of blood T cell repertoires in COVID-19. Turning to the study itself: Acute and convalescent COVID-19 specimens originated in the United States, Italy and Spain.

The protocol was immunoSEQ multiplex PCR, while the TCRdb copy is restricted to in-frame clones and leaves out a portion. Among approximately 200,000 clones, 75% to 90% were seen once, and the ten largest hold about 17%. Grouping used clinical history reported by participants in a survey and questionnaire. The CDR3 loop spans 13 amino acids. Trimming removed 2 bases from V and 7 bases from J; junction bases left unmatched: 5. This clonotype was obtained from a man aged 35 to 55 who had recovered from COVID-19. The J gene is TRBJ2-7, the V gene TRBV23-1, with 7 bases aligning to TRBD2. TRBV23-1 counts as an open reading frame of uncertain function. Sequencing input: PBMCs or T cells enriched from blood (not recorded which). In DNA, the CDR3 is TGCGCCAGCAGTCAAACTAGCGTCTGGGAGCAGTACTTC. As protein: CASSQTSVWEQYF.